This T cell receptor (beta chain) appears in the sequencing data of a study of blood T cells in healthy people across ages. For the second PCR, which ran for 7 to 11 cycles, a sample-barcoded 5' primer and a J-beta primer mix were used. In TCRdb, the 5' RACE reads were re-called with MiXCR into one record per CDR3 protein. The sample has approximately 600,000 distinct CDR3 sequences, roughly three fifths seen once. Deletions cut 0 bases from V and 5 bases from J, with 18 bases between. From germline, CDR1 is SGDLS and CDR2 YYNGEE. CDR3 length: 17 amino acids. The TCR comes from a man between 60 and 70 years old in good health. The sample taken for sequencing was blood. The chain uses TRBV9 and TRBJ2-1; D is ambiguous. The CDR3: CASSVGPGPPLHNEQFF. As DNA, the CDR3 is TGTGCCAGCAGCGTAGGTCCCGGACCACCCCTCCACAATGAGCAGTTCTTC.